This T cell receptor (beta chain) emerged from a study of T cell responses to AZD1222 COVID-19 vaccine. TCRdb's copy holds only in-frame clones and misses some; the assay was immunoSEQ multiplex PCR. Here the sample spans about 90,000 clones, under 95% being singletons. The CDR3 is 15 amino acids. Germline loops: CDR1 SGDLS, CDR2 YYNGEE. V lost 4 bases and J lost 4, with 17 bases in between. The rearrangement links TRBV9 to TRBJ2-5, with a weak D call TRBD2 (5 bases). The clonotype originates from an adult in good health. Source: peripheral blood, taken on day 0 of MenACWY control vaccination. The CDR3 DNA sequence: TGTGCCAGCAGCCCCCCGCGCGGAGGAGGAGAGACCCAGTACTTC. Translation: CASSPPRGGGETQYF.